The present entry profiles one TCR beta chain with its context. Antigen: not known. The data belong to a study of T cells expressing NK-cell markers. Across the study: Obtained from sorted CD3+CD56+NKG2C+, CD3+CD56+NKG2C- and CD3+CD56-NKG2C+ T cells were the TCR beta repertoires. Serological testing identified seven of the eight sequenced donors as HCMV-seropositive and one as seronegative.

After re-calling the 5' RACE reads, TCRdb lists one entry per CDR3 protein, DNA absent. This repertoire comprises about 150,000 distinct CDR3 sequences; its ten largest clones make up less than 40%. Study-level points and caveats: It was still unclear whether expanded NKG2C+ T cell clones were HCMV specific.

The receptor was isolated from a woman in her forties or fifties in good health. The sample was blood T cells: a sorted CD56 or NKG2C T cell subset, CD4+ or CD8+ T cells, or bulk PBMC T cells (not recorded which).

CDR3: CASSPTGVYEQYF. The V gene is TRBV7-2, the J gene TRBJ2-7; TCRdb returns TRBD1, unconfirmable since there is no DNA. From germline, CDR1 is SGHTA and CDR2 FQGNSA. CDR3 length: 13 residues.